The rows below give T cell receptor beta chains drawn from one sample of a study of blood T cell repertoires in COVID-19. Method: immunoSEQ multiplex PCR; TCRdb's copy keeps in-frame clones and lacks some. The sample includes 150,000 to 200,000 clones, more than 80% of them seen just once. Sequencing was carried out using peripheral blood. Receptors were obtained from a human donor in a cohort sampled during active COVID-19. CDR3s include the opening cysteine and the closing phenylalanine or tryptophan. Fields, in order: J gene, D gene, clone size, CDR3 length, V gene, CDR3 protein, CDR3 DNA. A D gene is named only where the DNA matches it firmly. Clone size appears in some rows only: once, few, many, or a class for an expanded clone.

TRBJ2-7	TRBD2	.	15	TRBV7-2	CASSLVAGGTYEQYF	TGTGCCAGCAGCTTAGTCGCGGGAGGAACCTACGAGCAGTACTTC
TRBJ2-6	.	few	14	TRBV24-1	CATSANSGANVLTF	TGTGCCACCAGTGCCAACTCTGGGGCCAACGTCCTGACTTTC
TRBJ2-7	TRBD2	.	15	TRBV7-3	CASSLEAGGSHEQYF	TGTGCCAGCAGCTTAGAAGCGGGAGGTTCCCACGAGCAGTACTTC
TRBJ2-2	.	few	14	TRBV4-3	CASSQARGTGELFF	TGCGCCAGCAGCCAAGCCAGGGGCACCGGGGAGCTGTTTTTT
TRBJ2-2	TRBD1	.	15	TRBV18	CASSRGTGNTGELFF	TGTGCCAGCTCACGAGGGACAGGAAACACCGGGGAGCTGTTTTTT
TRBJ1-4	TRBD1	.	15	TRBV5-6	CASSLKGGTNEKLFF	TGTGCCAGCAGCTTGAAAGGGGGCACTAATGAAAAACTGTTTTTT
TRBJ1-6	.	.	17	TRBV15	CATSRGTGGAQKSPLHF	TGTGCCACCAGCAGAGGGACGGGAGGGGCGCAGAAATCACCCCTCCACTTT
TRBJ1-2	TRBD1	.	14	TRBV25-1	CASKLGQGNYGYTF	TGTGCCAGCAAACTGGGACAGGGGAACTATGGCTACACCTTC
TRBJ1-4	.	.	16	TRBV14	CASSLEWGGEDEKLFF	TGTGCCAGCAGCCTCGAGTGGGGGGGGGAAGATGAAAAACTGTTTTTT
TRBJ2-3	TRBD2	.	16	TRBV5-6	CASSLRAAGGTDTQYF	TGTGCCAGCAGCTTGCGAGCGGCGGGGGGCACAGATACGCAGTATTTT
TRBJ1-1	TRBD1	.	14	TRBV5-1	CASSRDRAYTEAFF	TGCGCCAGCAGCCGAGACAGGGCGTACACTGAAGCTTTCTTT
TRBJ1-4	TRBD1	.	16	TRBV7-2	CASSHRQGSRAEKLFF	TGTGCCAGCAGCCATCGACAGGGGTCTAGGGCGGAAAAACTGTTTTTT
TRBJ2-4	TRBD2	.	20	TRBV30	CAWAGTSGREALGAKNIQYF	TGTGCCTGGGCCGGGACTAGCGGGAGAGAGGCGCTCGGGGCCAAAAACATTCAGTACTTC
TRBJ2-5	.	.	12	TRBV11-2	CASSFSRETQYF	TGTGCCAGCAGCTTCTCACGGGAGACCCAGTACTTC
TRBJ1-4	.	.	15	TRBV7-8	CASSLRRVGFEKLFF	TGTGCCAGCAGCTTAAGACGGGTTGGATTTGAAAAACTGTTTTTT
TRBJ1-6	.	.	13	TRBV7-2	CASSSQFNSPLHF	TGTGCCAGCAGCTCACAATTTAATTCACCCCTCCACTTT
TRBJ1-3	TRBD1	.	14	TRBV6-5	CASRRGGTGNTIYF	TGTGCCAGCAGAAGAGGGGGCACCGGAAACACCATATATTTT
TRBJ1-2	TRBD1	.	15	TRBV18	CASSPPGQGSYGYTF	TGTGCCAGCTCACCTCCGGGACAGGGGAGCTATGGCTACACCTTC
TRBJ2-7	.	.	16	TRBV6-2/TRBV6-3	CASSLFGGYSSYEQYF	TGTGCCAGCAGCCTCTTCGGGGGTTACAGCTCCTACGAGCAGTACTTC
TRBJ1-5	TRBD1	once	13	TRBV7-2	CASSLRGRQPQHF	TGTGCCAGCAGCCTCAGGGGGCGGCAGCCCCAGCATTTT
TRBJ1-2	.	once	14	TRBV27	CASSFAGPNYGYTF	TGTGCCAGCAGTTTCGCGGGACCAAACTATGGCTACACCTTC
TRBJ1-2	TRBD1	.	16	TRBV7-4	CASSLGGGQGYYGYTF	TGTGCCAGCAGCTTAGGAGGAGGACAGGGGTACTATGGCTACACCTTC
TRBJ2-1	TRBD2	few	16	TRBV10-3	CAISEPGGSRYNEQFF	TGTGCCATCAGTGAACCGGGGGGGAGCAGATACAATGAGCAGTTCTTC
TRBJ1-3	TRBD1	few	17	TRBV27	CASSFTGTGGSGNTIYF	TGTGCCAGCAGTTTCACCGGGACAGGGGGGTCTGGAAACACCATATATTTT
TRBJ2-7	TRBD2	.	15	TRBV6-5	CASSPGLAPTYEQYF	TGTGCCAGCAGCCCCGGACTAGCGCCTACCTACGAGCAGTACTTC
TRBJ2-1	TRBD2	.	20	TRBV10-2	CASRDQSLAGGSKGGNEQFF	TGCGCCAGCAGAGACCAGTCACTAGCGGGAGGAAGCAAAGGTGGCAATGAGCAGTTCTTC
TRBJ2-5	.	.	13	TRBV19	CASSIRDQETQYF	TGTGCCAGTAGTATACGAGATCAAGAGACCCAGTACTTC
TRBJ2-1	TRBD1	.	14	TRBV5-1	CASSSGQGLDEQFF	TGCGCCAGCAGCTCAGGACAGGGTCTCGATGAGCAGTTCTTC
TRBJ1-2	TRBD1	few	13	TRBV30	CATPPRGRYGYTF	TGTGCCACCCCGCCCAGGGGGCGGTATGGCTACACCTTC
TRBJ1-5	.	.	15	TRBV19	CASSRGRDGNQPQHF	TGTGCCAGTAGTAGGGGCAGGGATGGCAATCAGCCCCAGCATTTT